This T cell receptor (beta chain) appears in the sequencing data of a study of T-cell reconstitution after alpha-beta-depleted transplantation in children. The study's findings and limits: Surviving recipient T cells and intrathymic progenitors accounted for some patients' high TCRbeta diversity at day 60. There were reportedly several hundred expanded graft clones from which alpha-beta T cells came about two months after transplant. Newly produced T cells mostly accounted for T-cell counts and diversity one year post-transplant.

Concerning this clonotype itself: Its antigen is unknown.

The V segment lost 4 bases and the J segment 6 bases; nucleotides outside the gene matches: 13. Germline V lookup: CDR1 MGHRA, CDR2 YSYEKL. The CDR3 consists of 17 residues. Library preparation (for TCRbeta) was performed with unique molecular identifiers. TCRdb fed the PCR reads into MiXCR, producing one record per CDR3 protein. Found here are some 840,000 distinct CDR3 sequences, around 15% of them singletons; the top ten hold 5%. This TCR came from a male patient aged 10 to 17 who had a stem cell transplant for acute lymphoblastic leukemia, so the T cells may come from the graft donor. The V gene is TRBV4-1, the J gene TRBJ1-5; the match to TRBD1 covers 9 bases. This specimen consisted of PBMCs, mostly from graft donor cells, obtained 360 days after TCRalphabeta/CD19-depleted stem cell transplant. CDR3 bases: TGCGCCAGCAGCCCTAGAGGGACAGGGATAATTAGTCAGCCCCAGCATTTT. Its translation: CASSPRGTGIISQPQHF.